These 21 T cell receptor beta chains share one sample of origin, sequenced in a study of blood T cell repertoires in COVID-19. Sequencing used immunoSEQ multiplex PCR; TCRdb keeps in-frame clones, though not all of them. Here the sample spans 200,000 to 300,000 clones, 80% to 85% being singletons. Sequencing was performed on peripheral blood. The receptors shown here come from a woman aged 40 to 49 who had recovered from COVID-19.

In this sample, this clone turned up a few times. The chain is built from TRBV5-1 and TRBJ2-2, with TRBD1 matching over 7 bases. This CDR3 comprises 15 residues. Germline trimming cut 4 bases from V and 3 bases from J; bases unmatched to any gene: 6. Germline V gene lookup returns CDR1 SGHRS and CDR2 YFSETQ. The CDR3 region has the DNA TGCGCCAGCAGCCTGGGACAGTCTCACACCGGGGAGCTGTTTTTT. Translating it yields CASSLGQSHTGELFF.

V and J are TRBV5-1 and TRBJ2-2; 10 bases fit TRBD1. This CDR3 has 14 residues. Losses at the gene ends were 5 bases for V and 3 bases for J; bases not matched to a gene: 1. Per germline, CDR1 SGHRS and CDR2 YFSETQ. As DNA, the CDR3 is TGCGCCAGCAGAGGGACAGGGGACACCGGGGAGCTGTTTTTT. It encodes CASRGTGDTGELFF.

The rearrangement links TRBV7-9 to TRBJ2-7; D is possibly TRBD1 (6 bases). V lost 0 bases to trimming and J lost 6 bases, with 15 bases between them. This CDR3 comprises 15 residues. The germline CDR1 and CDR2 sequences are SEHNR and FQNEAQ (reference sequence). The CDR3 here is CASSLAQGLFLEQYF. The CDR3 nucleotides read TGTGCCAGCAGCTTAGCGCAGGGGCTCTTTCTCGAGCAGTACTTC.

The rearrangement joins TRBV28 to TRBJ1-5, with D possibly matching TRBD1 (5 bases). This CDR3 comprises 17 residues. In germline, CDR1 is MDHEN, CDR2 SYDVKM. The V gene lost 3 bases and the J gene lost 0 bases, with 15 bases spanning the gap. The CDR3 loop reads CASSFFRAAFSNQPQHF. Written as DNA, the CDR3 is TGTGCCAGCAGTTTCTTCAGGGCGGCCTTTAGCAATCAGCCCCAGCATTTT.

The V gene is TRBV5-1, the J gene TRBJ1-6; 7 bases fit TRBD1. Trimming took 4 bases from V and 9 from J; bases not matched to a gene: 16. Germline CDR1 SGHRS, CDR2 YFSETQ. CDR3 length: 17 residues. The CDR3 bases are TGCGCCAGCAGCGTGGAGATCAGACAGGGTGAGGGTTCACCCCTCCACTTT. Amino acid sequence: CASSVEIRQGEGSPLHF.

In its sample, this clone was seen once. Written as DNA, the CDR3 is TGTGCCAGCAGCTCGACCCGGACTTTTCAAGAGACCCAGTACTTC. This translates into CASSSTRTFQETQYF. The rearrangement joins TRBV5-4 to TRBJ2-5; D possibly corresponds to TRBD2 (5 bases). The CDR3 is 15 amino acids. Trimming pared 3 bases from V and 2 bases from J, leaving 14 bases between. Germline CDR1 and CDR2: SGHNT and YYREEE (reference sequence).

The rearrangement joins TRBV30 to TRBJ1-6; D gene unclear. The germline V gene encodes CDR1 GTSNPN and CDR2 SVGIG (reference sequence). The CDR3 sequence is 17 residues long. V was clipped by 3 bases and J by 7 bases, with 22 bases between them. In nucleotides, the CDR3 is TGTGCCTGGAGGAGGGCCCCGCGGGAAGTCGGAAATTCACCCCTCCACTTT. It specifies CAWRRAPREVGNSPLHF.

This clone came up once. This chain connects TRBV10-3 to TRBJ1-2; D unresolved. The CDR3 length is 14 residues. V was cut by 4 bases and J by 2 bases, with 11 bases left in between. The V gene's germline CDR1 is ENHRY and CDR2 SYGVKD. In DNA form, the CDR3 reads TGTGCCATCAGTGTTGATGGCAGAAACTATGGCTACACCTTC. Translation: CAISVDGRNYGYTF.

The V call is TRBV11-3, the J call TRBJ1-4, with D uncertain. The germline V gene encodes CDR1 SGHNT and CDR2 YENEEA. V gave up 5 bases and J gave up 8 bases, with 15 bases separating them. This CDR3 is built from 14 residues. CDR3 in amino acids: CASSPREGGEKLFF. CDR3 sequence (DNA): TGTGCCAGCAGCCCTAGGGAGGGTGGCGAAAAACTGTTTTTT.

The chain uses TRBV9 and TRBJ2-1; the D is unclear. Trimming pared 0 bases from V and 0 bases from J, leaving 10 bases between. Germline V CDR1 and CDR2: SGDLS, YYNGEE. The CDR3 has 16 residues. CDR3 sequence (DNA): TGTGCCAGCAGCGTAGATAGGAGAAGCTCCTACAATGAGCAGTTCTTC. As protein: CASSVDRRSSYNEQFF.

This clone has more than one count but fewer than ten. This chain's CDR3 is CAISETEMNTEAFF. For the CDR3, the DNA is TGTGCCATCAGTGAGACAGAAATGAACACTGAAGCTTTCTTT. V usage is TRBV10-3 and J usage is TRBJ1-1; D is undetermined. V was clipped by 2 bases and J by 0 bases, with 7 bases between them. In germline, CDR1 is ENHRY, CDR2 SYGVKD. The CDR3 consists of 14 residues.

V gene TRBV5-1 combines with J gene TRBJ1-5, with 7 positions matching TRBD1. V trimming: 0 bases; J trimming: 4 bases; junction bases outside the gene matches: 7. The germline CDR1 and CDR2 sequences are SGHRS and YFSETQ. This CDR3 spans 16 amino acids. The CDR3 protein is CASSLAPGDRNQPQHF. CDR3 nucleotide sequence: TGCGCCAGCAGCTTGGCTCCCGGGGACAGAAATCAGCCCCAGCATTTT.

This clone has more than one count but fewer than ten. The chain links TRBV5-6 to TRBJ2-7, with 11 bases aligning to TRBD1. Germline V gene sequence: CDR1 SGHDT, CDR2 YYEEEE. J lost 11 bases, V lost 7 bases, and 17 bases had no gene match. The CDR3 is made up of 15 amino acids. The chain's CDR3 is CASANRGQGALVEYF. CDR3 sequence (DNA): TGTGCCAGCGCCAACCGCGGACAGGGGGCGTTGGTGGAGTACTTC.

CDR3 region: CASSSQPGTRDEQFF. In DNA form, the CDR3 reads TGTGCCAGCAGTTCTCAACCCGGGACTAGAGATGAGCAGTTCTTC. The chain couples TRBV7-6 to TRBJ2-1; TRBD2 matches 8 bases. V was clipped by 6 bases and J by 8 bases; unmatched bases: 12. Germline CDR1 and CDR2: SGHVS and FNYEAQ. The CDR3 loop spans 15 amino acids.

The V gene is TRBV10-3, the J gene TRBJ2-5; 14 positions match TRBD2. Trimming removed 0 bases from V and 6 bases from J; junction bases left unmatched: 6. CDR1 is ENHRY and CDR2 is SYGVKD in the germline V gene. The CDR3 consists of 17 residues. CDR3 nucleotides: TGTGCCATCAGTGAGTCGTCTGGACTAGCGGGGGGAAAGACCCAGTACTTC. Translated: CAISESSGLAGGKTQYF.

The J gene is TRBJ2-1, the V gene TRBV10-3, with 8 positions matching TRBD1. Germline-derived CDR1 and CDR2 are ENHRY and SYGVKD. The CDR3 consists of 14 residues. Trimming removed 9 bases from V and 2 bases from J; junction bases left unmatched: 6. This CDR3 is CAIADRAAYNEQFF. CDR3 in DNA: TGTGCCATTGCGGACAGGGCGGCCTACAATGAGCAGTTCTTC.

V gene TRBV2 combines with J gene TRBJ2-7; TRBD1 is a possible D gene (6 bases). V was trimmed by 7 bases and J by 0 bases, leaving 13 bases between them. The CDR3 is 14 amino acids. The germline V gene encodes CDR1 SNHLY and CDR2 FYNNEI. CDR3 protein: CASTRTESSYEQYF. CDR3 in DNA: TGTGCCAGCACGAGGACAGAAAGCTCCTACGAGCAGTACTTC.

The chain is built from TRBV28 and TRBJ1-2; 7 positions match TRBD1. Unmatched junction bases numbered 13, after V lost 5 bases and J lost 10 bases. Per the germline V gene, CDR1 is MDHEN and CDR2 is SYDVKM. This CDR3 contains 14 residues. CDR3 protein: CASSPPGQELSYTF. The CDR3 DNA is TGTGCCAGCAGTCCTCCCGGACAGGAACTCTCCTACACCTTC.

V is TRBV5-6 and J is TRBJ2-2; no clear D. The CDR3 totals 14 residues. Germline V gene lookup returns CDR1 SGHDT and CDR2 YYEEEE. Trimming left V 2 bases short and J 5 bases short, with 10 bases between. CDR3 coding DNA: TGTGCCAGCAGCTTCCCCCCGGGTACCGGGGAGCTGTTTTTT. This encodes CASSFPPGTGELFF.

The chain is built from TRBV18 and TRBJ1-1; tentative D call: TRBD1 (6 bases). The CDR3 runs 15 residues. Trimming shortened V by 6 bases and J by 4 bases, and 18 bases separated the two germline ends. From germline, CDR1 is KGHSH and CDR2 LQKENI. The DNA of the CDR3 is TGTGCCAGCTCCTTCCTACAGGGATCTGGCACTGAAGCTTTCTTT. As protein: CASSFLQGSGTEAFF.

V is TRBV4-1 and J is TRBJ2-1; D gene unclear. Germline CDR1 reads MGHRA; CDR2 reads YSYEKL. The V gene lost 1 base and the J gene lost 3 bases, with 4 bases spanning the gap. The CDR3 is 13 amino acids. CDR3 sequence (DNA): TGCGCCAGCAGCCAAGTTAGCTACAATGAGCAGTTCTTC. It codes for CASSQVSYNEQFF.